Sequencing of this T cell receptor (beta chain) was carried out in a study of blood T cell repertoires in COVID-19. Looking at the study overall: The United States, Italy and Spain provided the acute and convalescent COVID-19 samples. PBMCs, B-cell-depleted T cells, or T cells provided the cDNA or gDNA that made up the material.

J lost 2 bases, V lost 3 bases, and 1 base had no gene match. The CDR3 sequence is 16 residues long. Germline V gene lookup returns CDR1 MNHNS and CDR2 SASEGT. Study processing details: Scientists estimated how many nucleated cells there were by amplifying reference gene primers. Assay: immunoSEQ multiplex PCR; the TCRdb copy retains only in-frame clones and omits some. V and J calls plus clone size are reproduced from that table; the DNA served to infer D and trimming. Among just over 350,000 clones listed, 75% to 90% were seen once. Sequenced material: peripheral blood. The chain links TRBV6-1 to TRBJ2-3; TRBD2 matches at 14 bases. The source of this sequence is a woman aged 60-70 years with COVID-19, enrolled during active disease. The CDR3 reads CASSEGLAGATDTQYF. CDR3 nucleotide sequence: TGTGCCAGCAGTGAGGGACTAGCGGGGGCCACAGATACGCAGTATTTT.